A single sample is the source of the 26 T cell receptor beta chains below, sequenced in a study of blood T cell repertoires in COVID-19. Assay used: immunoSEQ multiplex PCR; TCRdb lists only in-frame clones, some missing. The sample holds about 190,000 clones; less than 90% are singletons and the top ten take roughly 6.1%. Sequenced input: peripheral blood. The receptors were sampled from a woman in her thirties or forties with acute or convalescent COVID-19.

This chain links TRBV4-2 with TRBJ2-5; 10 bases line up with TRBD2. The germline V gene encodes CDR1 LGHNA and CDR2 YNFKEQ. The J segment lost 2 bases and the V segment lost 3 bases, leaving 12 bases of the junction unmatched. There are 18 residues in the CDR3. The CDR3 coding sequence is TGTGCCAGCAGCCATACGTTAGGAGAGCGGGGGGGACAAGAGACCCAGTACTTC. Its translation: CASSHTLGERGGQETQYF.

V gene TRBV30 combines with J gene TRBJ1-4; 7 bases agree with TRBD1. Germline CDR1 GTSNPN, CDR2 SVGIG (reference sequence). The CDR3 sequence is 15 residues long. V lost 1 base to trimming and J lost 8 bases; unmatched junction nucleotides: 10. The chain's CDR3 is CAWSDLNRGAEKLFF. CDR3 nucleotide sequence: TGTGCCTGGAGTGACCTCAACAGGGGAGCGGAAAAACTGTTTTTT. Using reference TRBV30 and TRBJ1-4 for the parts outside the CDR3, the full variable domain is SQTIHQWPATLVQPVGSPLSLECTVEGTSNPNLYWYRQAAGRGLQLLFYSVGIGQISSEVPQNLSASRPQDRQFILSSKKLLLSDSGFYLCAWSDLNRGAEKLFFGSGTQLSVL.

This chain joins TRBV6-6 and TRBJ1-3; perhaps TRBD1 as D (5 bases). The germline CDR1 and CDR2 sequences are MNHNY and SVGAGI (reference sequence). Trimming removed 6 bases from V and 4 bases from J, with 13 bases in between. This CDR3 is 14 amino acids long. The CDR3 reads CASRPGGVGNTIYF. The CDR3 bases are TGTGCCAGCAGACCGGGGGGTGTAGGAAACACCATATATTTT.

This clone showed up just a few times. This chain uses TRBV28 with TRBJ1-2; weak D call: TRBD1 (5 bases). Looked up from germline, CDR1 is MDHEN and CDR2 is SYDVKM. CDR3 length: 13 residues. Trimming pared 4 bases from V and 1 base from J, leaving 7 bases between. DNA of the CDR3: TGTGCCAGCAGTTCAGGGAATAACTATGGCTACACCTTC. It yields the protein CASSSGNNYGYTF.

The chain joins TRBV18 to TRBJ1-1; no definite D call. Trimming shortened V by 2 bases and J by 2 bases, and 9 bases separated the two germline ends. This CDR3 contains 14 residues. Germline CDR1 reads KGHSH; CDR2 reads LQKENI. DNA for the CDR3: TGTGCCAGCTCACCAGCAGGCTCAAACACTGAAGCTTTCTTT. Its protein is CASSPAGSNTEAFF.

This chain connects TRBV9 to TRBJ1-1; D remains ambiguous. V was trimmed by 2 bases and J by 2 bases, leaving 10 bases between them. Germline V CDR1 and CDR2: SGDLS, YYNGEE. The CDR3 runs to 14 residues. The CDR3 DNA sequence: TGTGCCAGCAGCGTTTCAGATATTAACACTGAAGCTTTCTTT. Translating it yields CASSVSDINTEAFF.

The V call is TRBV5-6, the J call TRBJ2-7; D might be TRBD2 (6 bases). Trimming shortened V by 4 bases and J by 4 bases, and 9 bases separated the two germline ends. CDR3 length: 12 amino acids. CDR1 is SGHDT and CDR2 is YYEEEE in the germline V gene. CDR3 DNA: TGTGCCAGCAGCGCGGGACCTTACGAGCAGTACTTC. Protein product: CASSAGPYEQYF.

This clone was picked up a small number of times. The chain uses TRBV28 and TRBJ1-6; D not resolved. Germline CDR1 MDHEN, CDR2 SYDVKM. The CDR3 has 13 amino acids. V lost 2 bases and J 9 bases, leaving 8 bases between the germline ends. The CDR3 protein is CASSLDFSSPLHF. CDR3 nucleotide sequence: TGTGCCAGCAGTTTAGATTTTAGTTCACCCCTCCACTTT.

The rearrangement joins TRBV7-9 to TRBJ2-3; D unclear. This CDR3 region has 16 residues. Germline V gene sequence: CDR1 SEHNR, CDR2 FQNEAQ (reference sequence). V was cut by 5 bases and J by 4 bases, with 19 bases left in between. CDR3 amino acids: CASSDRSLDLADTQYF. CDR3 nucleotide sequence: TGTGCCAGCAGCGACCGATCTCTAGACTTAGCAGATACGCAGTATTTT.

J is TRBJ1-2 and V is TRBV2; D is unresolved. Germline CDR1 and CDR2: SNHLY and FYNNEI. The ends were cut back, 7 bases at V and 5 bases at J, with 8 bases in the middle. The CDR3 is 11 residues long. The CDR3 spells CASKGEYGYTF. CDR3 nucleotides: TGTGCCAGCAAAGGAGAGTATGGCTACACCTTC.

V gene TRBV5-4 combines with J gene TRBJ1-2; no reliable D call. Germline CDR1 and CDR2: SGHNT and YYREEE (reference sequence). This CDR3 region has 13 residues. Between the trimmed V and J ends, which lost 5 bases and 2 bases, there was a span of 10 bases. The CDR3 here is CASSNPENYGYTF. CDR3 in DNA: TGTGCCAGCAGTAATCCGGAGAACTATGGCTACACCTTC.

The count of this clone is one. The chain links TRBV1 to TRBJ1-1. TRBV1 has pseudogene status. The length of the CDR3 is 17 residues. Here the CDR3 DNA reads TGCACCAGCAGCCAAGCTAGTTCCTCGGTTTTGGAATCTGAAGCTTTCTTT. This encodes CTSSQASSSVLESEAFF.

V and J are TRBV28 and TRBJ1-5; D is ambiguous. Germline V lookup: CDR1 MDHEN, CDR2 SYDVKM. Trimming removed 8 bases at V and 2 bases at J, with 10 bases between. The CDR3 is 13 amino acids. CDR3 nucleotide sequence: TGTGCCAGCCGTTCGGAGGGCAATCAGCCCCAGCATTTT. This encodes CASRSEGNQPQHF.

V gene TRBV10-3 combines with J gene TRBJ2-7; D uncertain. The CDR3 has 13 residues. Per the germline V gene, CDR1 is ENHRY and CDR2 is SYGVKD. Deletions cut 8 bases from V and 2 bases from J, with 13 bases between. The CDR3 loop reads CAILLPPPYEQYF. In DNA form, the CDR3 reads TGTGCCATCCTACTGCCCCCCCCCTACGAGCAGTACTTC.

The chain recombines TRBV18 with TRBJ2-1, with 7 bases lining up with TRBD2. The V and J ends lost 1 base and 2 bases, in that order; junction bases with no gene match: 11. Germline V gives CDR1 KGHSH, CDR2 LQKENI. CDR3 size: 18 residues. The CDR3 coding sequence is TGTGCCAGCTCACCACTGGGGGGGGGACCGGGAGCCTACAATGAGCAGTTCTTC. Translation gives CASSPLGGGPGAYNEQFF.

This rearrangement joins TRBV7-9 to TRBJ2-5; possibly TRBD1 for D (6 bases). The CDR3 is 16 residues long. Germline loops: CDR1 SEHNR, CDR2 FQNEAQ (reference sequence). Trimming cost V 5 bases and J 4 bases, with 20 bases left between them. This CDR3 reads CASSHWRGRDTETQYF. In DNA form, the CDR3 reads TGTGCCAGCAGCCACTGGCGTGGCAGGGACACAGAGACCCAGTACTTC.

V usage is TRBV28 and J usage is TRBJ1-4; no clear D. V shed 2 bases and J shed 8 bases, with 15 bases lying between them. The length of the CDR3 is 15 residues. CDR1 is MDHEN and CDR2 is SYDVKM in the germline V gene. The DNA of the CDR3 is TGTGCCAGCAGTTTAGCATCAGGAGGTGGGGAAAAACTGTTTTTT. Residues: CASSLASGGGEKLFF.

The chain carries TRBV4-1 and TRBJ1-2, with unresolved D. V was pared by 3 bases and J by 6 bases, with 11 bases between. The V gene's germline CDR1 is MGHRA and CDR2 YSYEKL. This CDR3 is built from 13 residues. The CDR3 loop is CASSHPHRNGYTF. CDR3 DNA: TGCGCCAGCAGCCACCCCCACAGAAATGGCTACACCTTC.

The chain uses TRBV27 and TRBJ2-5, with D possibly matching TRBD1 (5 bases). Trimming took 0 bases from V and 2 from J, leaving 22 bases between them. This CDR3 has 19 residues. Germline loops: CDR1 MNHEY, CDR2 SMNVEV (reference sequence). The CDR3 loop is CASSLSYELYDRIQETQYF. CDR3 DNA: TGTGCCAGCAGTTTATCCTATGAGCTTTACGACAGAATTCAAGAGACCCAGTACTTC.

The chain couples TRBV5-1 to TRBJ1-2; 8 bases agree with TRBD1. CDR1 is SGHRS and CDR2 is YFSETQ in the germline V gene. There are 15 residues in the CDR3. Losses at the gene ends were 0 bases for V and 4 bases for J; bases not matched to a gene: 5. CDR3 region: CASSLDTGQGYGYTF. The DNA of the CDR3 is TGCGCCAGCAGCTTGGATACAGGACAGGGCTATGGCTACACCTTC.

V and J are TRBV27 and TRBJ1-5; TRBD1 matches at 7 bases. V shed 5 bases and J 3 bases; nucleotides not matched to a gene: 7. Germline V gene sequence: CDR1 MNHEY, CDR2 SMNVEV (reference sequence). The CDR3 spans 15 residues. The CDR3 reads CASSINRGHNQPQHF. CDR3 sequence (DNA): TGTGCCAGCAGTATTAACAGGGGCCACAATCAGCCCCAGCATTTT.

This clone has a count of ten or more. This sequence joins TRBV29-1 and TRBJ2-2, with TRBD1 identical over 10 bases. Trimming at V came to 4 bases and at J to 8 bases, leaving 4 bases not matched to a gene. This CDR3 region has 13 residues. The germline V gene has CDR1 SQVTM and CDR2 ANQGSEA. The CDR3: CSVADRGTGELFF. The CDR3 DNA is TGCAGCGTTGCGGACAGGGGGACTGGGGAGCTGTTTTTT.

Here the CDR3 reads CASRLGLAYEQYF. CDR3 in DNA: TGTGCCAGCAGGTTGGGACTAGCCTACGAGCAGTACTTC. This rearrangement joins TRBV7-2 to TRBJ2-7; TRBD2 matches at 8 bases. V lost 6 bases and J lost 2; bases outside the gene matches: 3. Germline V gene lookup returns CDR1 SGHTA and CDR2 FQGNSA. The CDR3 is 13 amino acids.

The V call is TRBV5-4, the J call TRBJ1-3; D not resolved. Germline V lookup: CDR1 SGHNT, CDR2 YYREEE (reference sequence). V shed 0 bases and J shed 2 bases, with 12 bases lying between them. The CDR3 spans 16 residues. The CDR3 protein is CASSLGPETAGNTIYF. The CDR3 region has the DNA TGTGCCAGCAGCTTGGGGCCGGAGACCGCTGGAAACACCATATATTTT.

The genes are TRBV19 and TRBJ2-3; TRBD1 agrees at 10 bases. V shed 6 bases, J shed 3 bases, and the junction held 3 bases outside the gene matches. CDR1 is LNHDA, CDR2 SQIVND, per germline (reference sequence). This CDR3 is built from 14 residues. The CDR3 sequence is CASSDRGQTDTQYF. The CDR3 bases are TGTGCCAGTAGCGACAGGGGGCAGACAGATACGCAGTATTTT.

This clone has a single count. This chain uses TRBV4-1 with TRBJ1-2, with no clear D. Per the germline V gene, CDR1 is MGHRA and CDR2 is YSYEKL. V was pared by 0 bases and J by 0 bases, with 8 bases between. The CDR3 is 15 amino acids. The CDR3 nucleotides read TGCGCCAGCAGCCAAGATCTTCCCCCTAACTATGGCTACACCTTC. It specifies CASSQDLPPNYGYTF.